This T cell receptor (beta chain) came from a study of T cell responses to AZD1222 COVID-19 vaccine. Clones were sequenced by immunoSEQ multiplex PCR, and TCRdb holds only the in-frame ones, with some missing. The sample has some 80,000 clones, approximately 90% seen once. With respect to this clone: Its antigen is unknown.

The CDR3 spans 13 residues. The V and J ends lost 8 bases and 4 bases respectively, with 14 bases between them. CDR1 and CDR2 from the germline V gene are ENHRY and SYGVKD. Study-wide points: The study identified only five to seven AZD1222 recipients as seropositive at baseline. CD4 TCRs associated with vaccination spanned spike, dominating at 160-218 and 743-854. Donor demographics were predominantly white British with a female majority; clonal diversity may be underestimated.

The receptor comes from an adult in good health. This rearrangement joins TRBV10-3 to TRBJ1-2, with a weak D call TRBD1 (5 bases). Sequencing used peripheral blood, obtained on day 0 of AZD1222 vaccination. The CDR3 coding sequence is TGTGCCATCGGTCAGGGTAGCGGCTATGGCTACACCTTC. Its translation: CAIGQGSGYGYTF.